These 27 T cell receptor beta chains originate from one sample sequenced in a study of blood T cell repertoires in COVID-19. Measured with immunoSEQ multiplex PCR; TCRdb has only the in-frame clones, and not every one. The sample yields about 200,000 clones, approximately 88% seen once. Sequenced material: PBMCs or T cells enriched from blood (not recorded which). All receptors derive from a woman under 30 who had recovered from COVID-19.

The V and J genes are TRBV30 and TRBJ1-5; TRBD1 is a possible D gene (5 bases). This CDR3 region has 13 residues. Looked up from germline, CDR1 is GTSNPN and CDR2 is SVGIG (reference sequence). V lost 1 base and J 1 base, leaving 5 bases between the germline ends. CDR3 loop: CAWSGTSNQPQHF. In DNA form, the CDR3 reads TGTGCCTGGAGTGGGACAAGCAATCAGCCCCAGCATTTT.

This chain joins TRBV9 and TRBJ1-5, with 7 nucleotides matching TRBD1. Germline CDR1 is SGDLS and CDR2 is YYNGEE. This CDR3 is 17 amino acids long. The V segment lost 4 bases and the J segment 3 bases; nucleotides outside the gene matches: 13. The CDR3 region is CASSKNSRQGLNQPQHF. CDR3 in DNA: TGTGCCAGCAGCAAGAACTCTAGACAGGGACTCAATCAGCCCCAGCATTTT.

The chain has TRBV29-1 and TRBJ2-1, with D possibly matching TRBD2 (6 bases). The CDR3 extends over 14 amino acids. In germline, CDR1 is SQVTM, CDR2 ANQGSEA. Trimming removed 3 bases at V and 0 bases at J, with 9 bases between. The CDR3 here is CSVEEGSSYNEQFF. CDR3 sequence (DNA): TGCAGCGTTGAGGAGGGGAGCTCCTACAATGAGCAGTTCTTC.

The chain employs TRBV28 and TRBJ1-1; 9 bases line up with TRBD1. This CDR3 region has 15 residues. The V segment lost 2 bases and the J segment 4 bases; nucleotides outside the gene matches: 5. Germline CDR1 MDHEN, CDR2 SYDVKM. The CDR3 loop is CASSLPGQGRTEAFF. In DNA, the CDR3 is TGTGCCAGCAGTTTACCTGGACAGGGGCGCACTGAAGCTTTCTTT.

The chain combines TRBV18 with TRBJ1-1, with D perhaps TRBD1 (5 bases). Per the germline V gene, CDR1 is KGHSH and CDR2 is LQKENI. CDR3 length equals 14 residues. V lost 2 bases to trimming and J lost 7 bases, with 14 bases between them. CDR3 sequence: CASSPGRTSSEAFF. CDR3 nucleotides: TGTGCCAGCTCACCAGGTAGGACATCAAGTGAAGCTTTCTTT.

This rearrangement joins TRBV18 to TRBJ2-1; 8 bases are a match to TRBD1. The CDR3 extends over 15 amino acids. CDR1 is KGHSH and CDR2 is LQKENI in the germline V gene. The trim removed 2 bases at V and 5 bases at J, leaving 5 bases unmatched. The CDR3 nucleotides are TGTGCCAGCTCACCAAGACAGGGGCCCAACAATGAGCAGTTCTTC. Its protein is CASSPRQGPNNEQFF.

The chain couples TRBV2 to TRBJ1-2, with D uncertain. The CDR3 is 17 residues long. With 4 bases removed from V and 0 bases from J, the gap between germline ends came to 18 bases. Germline assignment: CDR1 SNHLY and CDR2 FYNNEI. This CDR3 reads CASSAGLHLLANYGYTF. For the CDR3, the DNA is TGTGCCAGCAGTGCGGGTTTGCACCTTCTGGCTAACTATGGCTACACCTTC. Variable domain in full (rest from reference TRBV2 and TRBJ1-2): EPEVTQTPSHQVTQMGQEVILRCVPISNHLYFYWYRQILGQKVEFLVSFYNNEISEKSEIFDDQFSVERPDGSNFTLKIRSTKLEDSAMYFCASSAGLHLLANYGYTFGSGTRLTVV.

This clone showed up just once. The rearrangement uses TRBV7-9 and TRBJ2-7, with D unclear. The CDR3 length is 11 residues. Germline assignment: CDR1 SEHNR and CDR2 FQNEAQ (reference sequence). Trimming removed 5 bases from V and 0 bases from J, with 2 bases in between. CDR3 region: CASSRSYEQYF. The CDR3 region has the DNA TGTGCCAGCAGCCGCTCCTACGAGCAGTACTTC.

The genes are TRBV7-3 and TRBJ2-1; possibly TRBD2 for D (5 bases). The CDR3 runs 12 residues. Deletions cut 4 bases from V and 9 bases from J, with 10 bases between. Germline assignment: CDR1 SGHTA and CDR2 FQGTGA. The CDR3: CASSSGRGEQFF. The CDR3 DNA sequence: TGTGCCAGCAGCTCCGGCCGGGGTGAGCAGTTCTTC.

CDR3 nucleotides: TGTGCCAGCAGCAGGGACAGGGGAGAGACCCAGTACTTC. Translated, it gives CASSRDRGETQYF. The gene calls are TRBV11-3 and TRBJ2-5; the match to TRBD1 covers 10 bases. V shed 5 bases, J shed 4 bases, and the junction held 1 base outside the gene matches. From germline, CDR1 is SGHNT and CDR2 YENEEA. This CDR3 comprises 13 residues.

This clone was counted many times. The chain recombines TRBV7-9 with TRBJ2-1; no clear D gene. Germline V gene data show CDR1 as SEHNR and CDR2 as FQNEAQ (reference sequence). This CDR3 has 12 amino acids. V was pared by 1 base and J by 7 bases, with 5 bases between. This CDR3 is CASSLGQNEQFF. The CDR3 DNA is TGTGCCAGCAGCTTAGGGCAAAATGAGCAGTTCTTC.

The J gene is TRBJ1-2, the V gene TRBV10-3; the D is unclear. Between the trimmed V and J ends, which lost 7 bases and 8 bases, there was a span of 17 bases. This CDR3 spans 13 amino acids. Per the germline V gene, CDR1 is ENHRY and CDR2 is SYGVKD. CDR3: CAIKRWEVDGYTF. As DNA, the CDR3 is TGTGCCATCAAAAGGTGGGAGGTAGACGGCTACACCTTC.

This clone was seen a handful of times. V gene TRBV7-9 combines with J gene TRBJ1-3, with D possibly being TRBD1 (6 bases). This CDR3 spans 14 amino acids. Germline V gene sequence: CDR1 SEHNR, CDR2 FQNEAQ (reference sequence). V lost 5 bases and J 3 bases, leaving 11 bases between the germline ends. Here the CDR3 DNA reads TGTGCCAGCAGCCATGGACAGTATGGAAACACCATATATTTT. Protein: CASSHGQYGNTIYF.

The chain couples TRBV7-6 to TRBJ2-7; maybe TRBD1 (6 bases). Germline lookup yields CDR1 SGHVS and CDR2 FNYEAQ. This CDR3 is 13 amino acids long. Trimming shortened V by 8 bases and J by 3 bases, and 14 bases separated the two germline ends. The CDR3 sequence: CASGKDRDYEQYF. The CDR3 DNA reads TGTGCCAGCGGAAAGGACAGAGACTACGAGCAGTACTTC.

This clone was recorded a few times. The J gene is TRBJ2-6, the V gene TRBV5-3, with TRBD1 matching 8 bases. TRBV5-3 is noted as an ORF with a role that remains uncertain. CDR3 size: 18 residues. Unmatched junction bases numbered 6, after V lost 1 base and J lost 0 bases. In DNA form, the CDR3 reads TGTGCCAGAAGCTTGCGCCAGGGGGCCTCCTCTGGGGCCAACGTCCTGACTTTC. Protein: CARSLRQGASSGANVLTF.

The gene calls are TRBV19 and TRBJ1-5, with 12 bases aligning to TRBD1. Per the germline V gene, CDR1 is LNHDA and CDR2 is SQIVND (reference sequence). This CDR3 is built from 18 residues. The ends lost 5 bases at V and 0 bases at J; junction bases unmatched: 8. The CDR3 region has the DNA TGTGCCAGTAGTGCGGGACAGGGGGCATTGGTTAGCAATCAGCCCCAGCATTTT. Its protein product is CASSAGQGALVSNQPQHF.

This clone was seen only once. V gene TRBV2 combines with J gene TRBJ1-6; TRBD1 matches at 9 bases. J gave up 6 bases and V 6 bases, and 9 bases lay outside the gene matches. CDR3 size: 16 residues. Germline V gene data show CDR1 as SNHLY and CDR2 as FYNNEI. This CDR3 reads CASSWDRAVGNSPLHF. The CDR3 DNA reads TGTGCCAGCAGCTGGGACAGGGCAGTCGGTAATTCACCCCTCCACTTT.

The DNA for the CDR3 is TGTGCCAGCAGGGGGGGGGCATTAGCCACTGAAGCTTTCTTT. Its translation: CASRGGALATEAFF. This rearrangement joins TRBV6-5 to TRBJ1-1; perhaps TRBD1 as D (6 bases). Germline V lookup: CDR1 MNHEY, CDR2 SVGAGI. The CDR3 runs 14 residues. Trimming took off 6 bases at V and 4 bases at J, with 15 bases between the two ends.

The rearrangement links TRBV10-1 to TRBJ2-1, with TRBD2 matching over 8 bases. CDR1 is WNHNN and CDR2 is SYGVQD in the germline V gene (reference sequence). The CDR3 consists of 15 residues. V was clipped by 3 bases and J by 5 bases; unmatched bases: 6. In DNA form, the CDR3 reads TGCGCCAGCAGTGACGGGACTAGTTACCACAATGAGCAGTTCTTC. Translating gives CASSDGTSYHNEQFF.

The J gene is TRBJ1-2, the V gene TRBV10-1; 7 bases are shared with TRBD1. Germline CDR1 and CDR2: WNHNN and SYGVQD (reference sequence). After removal of 10 bases from V and 5 bases from J, the junction contained 13 bases not matched to a gene. This CDR3 has 14 residues. The CDR3 loop reads CAILHWTGSYGYTF. DNA of the CDR3: TGCGCCATCCTTCATTGGACAGGTTCGTATGGCTACACCTTC.

The V gene is TRBV25-1, the J gene TRBJ1-1; 9 nucleotides line up with TRBD1. The CDR3 runs 14 residues. Germline lookup yields CDR1 MGHDK and CDR2 SYGVNS. After removal of 8 bases from V and 6 bases from J, the junction contained 10 bases not matched to a gene. The CDR3 sequence: CASAGQGLNAEAFF. In DNA form, the CDR3 reads TGTGCCAGCGCGGGACAGGGTCTTAACGCTGAAGCTTTCTTT.

This chain uses TRBV19 with TRBJ2-5; tentative D call: TRBD2 (7 bases). CDR3 length: 16 residues. Germline CDR1 reads LNHDA; CDR2 reads SQIVND (reference sequence). V shed 5 bases and J shed 7 bases, with 23 bases lying between them. CDR3 protein: CASSALGGGAEGTQYF. DNA for the CDR3: TGTGCCAGTAGTGCCTTGGGTGGGGGGGCCGAAGGGACCCAGTACTTC.

This sequence joins TRBV28 and TRBJ1-3, with TRBD1 matching over 7 bases. This CDR3 comprises 16 residues. Unmatched junction bases numbered 8, after V lost 6 bases and J lost 0 bases. The V gene's germline CDR1 is MDHEN and CDR2 SYDVKM. CDR3 in amino acids: CASRRRDSLSGNTIYF. CDR3 bases: TGTGCCAGCAGACGACGGGACAGTCTCTCTGGAAACACCATATATTTT.

The rearrangement uses TRBV27 and TRBJ1-6; D might be TRBD1 (6 bases). V was cut by 3 bases and J by 5 bases, with 17 bases left in between. Looked up from germline, CDR1 is MNHEY and CDR2 is SMNVEV (reference sequence). The CDR3 sequence is 17 residues long. CDR3 sequence (DNA): TGTGCCAGCAGTTTCATGGGAGTCCAGGGGAATAATTCACCCCTCCACTTT. It specifies CASSFMGVQGNNSPLHF.

For the CDR3, the DNA is TGTGCCTGGAGTGTATGGGGCAGCCCAGATACGCAGTATTTT. It codes for CAWSVWGSPDTQYF. The chain recombines TRBV30 with TRBJ2-3, with a tentative D call TRBD1 (5 bases). The CDR3 sequence is 14 residues long. From germline, CDR1 is GTSNPN and CDR2 SVGIG (reference sequence). Trimming left V 0 bases short and J 4 bases short, with 11 bases between.

V and J are TRBV2 and TRBJ2-2; D remains ambiguous. CDR3 length: 15 residues. Trimming cost V 6 bases and J 7 bases, with 18 bases left between them. In germline, CDR1 is SNHLY, CDR2 FYNNEI. In DNA, the CDR3 is TGTGCCAGCAGCGATATCCCCGGTCCAGGCGGGGAGCTGTTTTTT. This translates into CASSDIPGPGGELFF.

This chain links TRBV19 with TRBJ2-7; 7 nucleotides align to TRBD1. V dropped 3 bases and J dropped 0; count of bases not matched to a gene: 8. The CDR3 is made up of 16 amino acids. Per germline, CDR1 LNHDA and CDR2 SQIVND (reference sequence). Here the CDR3 DNA reads TGTGCCAGTAGTATCAGCGACAGGGCGAGCTCCTACGAGCAGTACTTC. Its protein product is CASSISDRASSYEQYF.